One sample yielded the 29 T cell receptor beta chains listed below, sequenced in a study of blood T cell repertoires in COVID-19. Here immunoSEQ multiplex PCR was the method, and the copy in TCRdb shows in-frame clones only, minus some. In the table there are around 100,000 clones, about 90% of which are singletons. The sequenced material came from peripheral blood. These receptors all come from a human donor in a cohort sampled during active COVID-19.

V gene TRBV9 combines with J gene TRBJ2-2; weak D call: TRBD2 (5 bases). The CDR3 is 16 residues long. V was pared by 4 bases and J by 3 bases, with 16 bases between. CDR1 is SGDLS and CDR2 is YYNGEE in the germline V gene. CDR3 coding DNA: TGTGCCAGCAGCCCCGCGACTAAGACGTACACCGGGGAGCTGTTTTTT. Encoded protein: CASSPATKTYTGELFF.

The chain couples TRBV5-1 to TRBJ2-5; D may be TRBD1 (8 bases). Germline CDR1 is SGHRS and CDR2 is YFSETQ. V was trimmed by 0 bases and J by 5 bases, leaving 17 bases between them. The CDR3 length is 16 residues. CDR3 DNA sequence: TGCGCCAGCAGCTTGGCCGGAACAGGGGGAGGGGAGACCCAGTACTTC. It encodes CASSLAGTGGGETQYF.

The rearrangement uses TRBV6-6 and TRBJ1-1, with D possibly TRBD1 on 5 matching bases. V was pared by 5 bases and J by 1 base, with 17 bases between. Germline assignment: CDR1 MNHNY and CDR2 SVGAGI (reference sequence). The CDR3 runs to 16 residues. CDR3 loop: CASSPGDGRRNTEAFF. In DNA, the CDR3 is TGTGCCAGCAGTCCGGGGGACGGCAGGAGGAACACTGAAGCTTTCTTT.

This clone appeared a few times. Distinct nucleotide sequences in the sample also encode this CDR3. V gene TRBV5-1 combines with J gene TRBJ1-1, with D maybe TRBD1 (5 bases). V lost 1 base and J lost 4, with 8 bases in between. In germline, CDR1 is SGHRS, CDR2 YFSETQ. The length of the CDR3 is 13 residues. The CDR3 reads CASSLRGGTEAFF. CDR3 nucleotide sequence: TGCGCCAGCAGCTTGAGGGGTGGCACTGAAGCTTTCTTT.

The chain uses TRBV28 and TRBJ2-2; D possibly corresponds to TRBD2 (5 bases). Trimming removed 1 base at V and 7 bases at J, with 13 bases between. Looked up from germline, CDR1 is MDHEN and CDR2 is SYDVKM. CDR3 size: 15 residues. CDR3 nucleotides: TGTGCCAGCAGTTTATCGGCGGGTTTGGTCGGGGAGCTGTTTTTT. The encoded protein is CASSLSAGLVGELFF.

This clone showed up just once. V usage is TRBV5-4 and J usage is TRBJ1-4; weak D call: TRBD1 (6 bases). V was shortened by 4 bases and J by 11 bases, with 15 bases between the two germline ends. The CDR3 has 13 amino acids. The germline V gene encodes CDR1 SGHNT and CDR2 YYREEE (reference sequence). The CDR3 here is CASSERPQGKLFF. The CDR3 DNA reads as TGTGCCAGCAGCGAACGCCCTCAGGGGAAACTGTTTTTT.

The chain employs TRBV7-3 and TRBJ2-7; D remains unclear. Trimming cost V 2 bases and J 0 bases, with 11 bases left between them. CDR3 length: 15 residues. The germline V gene has CDR1 SGHTA and CDR2 FQGTGA. In DNA, the CDR3 is TGTGCCAGCAGCTTAGGGCCCCTTGGCTCCTACGAGCAGTACTTC. It yields the protein CASSLGPLGSYEQYF.

This clone was seen just once. This sequence joins TRBV24-1 and TRBJ1-5, with TRBD1 as a possible D gene (6 bases). The CDR3 is made up of 15 amino acids. CDR1 is KGHDR, CDR2 SFDVKD, per germline. The germline V and J ends were trimmed by 4 bases and 3 bases, with 12 bases remaining between them. The CDR3 here is CATSDGGGLNQPQHF. CDR3 DNA sequence: TGTGCCACCAGTGACGGGGGGGGCCTCAATCAGCCCCAGCATTTT.

The V and J genes are TRBV3-1 (or the pseudogene TRBV3-2) and TRBJ2-3; 8 nucleotides align to TRBD2. Per germline, CDR1 LGHDT and CDR2 YNNKEL (reference sequence). This CDR3 is 13 amino acids long. V lost 0 bases and J lost 13; bases outside the gene matches: 6. CDR3 in amino acids: CASSQEFIGGEYF. CDR3 DNA: TGTGCCAGCAGCCAAGAGTTTATCGGGGGGGAGTATTTT.

The CDR3 spells CASSLVGGRDQYF. The CDR3 DNA sequence: TGTGCCAGCAGCTTAGTCGGGGGTCGTGACCAGTACTTC. The chain carries TRBV7-9 and TRBJ2-5; D is perhaps TRBD2 (6 bases). Trimming cost V 1 base and J 10 bases, with 13 bases left between them. The CDR3 loop spans 13 amino acids. CDR1 is SEHNR, CDR2 FQNEAQ, per germline (reference sequence).

V is TRBV30 and J is TRBJ2-2, with D possibly matching TRBD1 (6 bases). Trimming took off 2 bases at V and 7 bases at J, with 14 bases between the two ends. This CDR3 contains 14 residues. Germline CDR1 reads GTSNPN; CDR2 reads SVGIG (reference sequence). In DNA, the CDR3 is TGTGCCTGGAGTCGGCACAGGGCAGACGGGGAGCTGTTTTTT. Encoded protein: CAWSRHRADGELFF. Full variable domain (outside the CDR3, taken from reference TRBV30 and TRBJ2-2): SQTIHQWPATLVQPVGSPLSLECTVEGTSNPNLYWYRQAAGRGLQLLFYSVGIGQISSEVPQNLSASRPQDRQFILSSKKLLLSDSGFYLCAWSRHRADGELFFGEGSRLTVL.

The J gene is TRBJ2-5, the V gene TRBV24-1; no clear D. The germline V gene encodes CDR1 KGHDR and CDR2 SFDVKD. With 4 bases removed from V and 2 bases from J, the gap between germline ends came to 7 bases. The CDR3 runs to 13 residues. The CDR3: CATSDYEQETQYF. Written as DNA, the CDR3 is TGTGCCACCAGTGACTACGAACAAGAGACCCAGTACTTC.

About this clone: Within the sample, other DNA sequences also encode this same CDR3. The chain is built from TRBV10-3 and TRBJ2-2; possible D gene TRBD2, 5 bases. CDR3 length: 17 amino acids. The V gene's germline CDR1 is ENHRY and CDR2 SYGVKD. Trimming took 0 bases from V and 6 from J, leaving 17 bases between them. CDR3 bases: TGTGCCATCAGTGAGTCGACGGCCGTACTAGAAGCCGGGGAGCTGTTTTTT. This sequence encodes CAISESTAVLEAGELFF.

V gene TRBV6-5 combines with J gene TRBJ2-7, with D possibly TRBD1 on 5 matching bases. This CDR3 is built from 15 residues. Germline CDR1 MNHEY, CDR2 SVGAGI. V was pared by 6 bases and J by 4 bases, with 19 bases between. The CDR3 bases are TGTGCCAGCAGCCCATTGTCTGGACAAAAGTACGAGCAGTACTTC. Translating gives CASSPLSGQKYEQYF.

This chain connects TRBV10-3 to TRBJ2-5; D call uncertain. V lost 3 bases and J 5 bases, leaving 19 bases between the germline ends. Germline loops: CDR1 ENHRY, CDR2 SYGVKD. The CDR3 loop spans 16 amino acids. The CDR3 loop is CAISDADIDRTETQYF. The CDR3, as DNA: TGTGCCATCAGTGACGCTGACATTGATCGTACGGAGACCCAGTACTTC.

The rearrangement links TRBV28 to TRBJ1-1, with 7 bases matching TRBD1. V was clipped by 8 bases and J by 0 bases; unmatched bases: 6. This CDR3 is built from 14 residues. Germline CDR1 and CDR2: MDHEN and SYDVKM. CDR3 DNA sequence: TGTGCCAGCCAGACAGGGAGTGTGAACACTGAAGCTTTCTTT. This translates into CASQTGSVNTEAFF.

This chain connects TRBV7-9 to TRBJ2-3; D is perhaps TRBD1 (5 bases). The CDR3 covers 13 residues. The V end was cut by 5 bases, the J end by 4 bases, with 10 bases between. Germline-derived CDR1 and CDR2 are SEHNR and FQNEAQ (reference sequence). The CDR3 spells CASSPKGPDTQYF. The CDR3 DNA reads TGTGCCAGCAGCCCAAAGGGGCCAGATACGCAGTATTTT.

V is TRBV6-4 and J is TRBJ2-3, with 8 bases matching TRBD2. Germline CDR1 is MRHNA and CDR2 is SNTAGT. This CDR3 region has 15 residues. After removal of 4 bases from V and 4 bases from J, the junction contained 7 bases not matched to a gene. As DNA, the CDR3 is TGTGCCAGCAGTGCTGAGCGGGGGAGTGCAGATACGCAGTATTTT. Its protein product is CASSAERGSADTQYF.

The chain combines TRBV11-2 with TRBJ2-5, with D tentatively TRBD1 (6 bases). This CDR3 comprises 15 residues. Trimming removed 5 bases from V and 2 bases from J, with 15 bases in between. Germline assignment: CDR1 SGHAT and CDR2 FQNNGV. CDR3 in DNA: TGTGCCAGCAGCAAAACCGGGACACCTCAAGAGACCCAGTACTTC. This gives the protein CASSKTGTPQETQYF.

This clone was recorded only once. V and J are TRBV2 and TRBJ2-7, with 7 bases that match TRBD2. Germline assignment: CDR1 SNHLY and CDR2 FYNNEI. V lost 7 bases and J lost 2; bases outside the gene matches: 8. The CDR3 covers 14 residues. Written as DNA, the CDR3 is TGTGCCAGCAAGCCTAGCGGCGGACCCTACGAGCAGTACTTC. This translates into CASKPSGGPYEQYF.

The rearrangement links TRBV19 to TRBJ1-2; D is undetermined. Germline CDR1 LNHDA, CDR2 SQIVND (reference sequence). The CDR3 runs 13 residues. Trimming removed 3 bases at V and 2 bases at J, with 7 bases between. This CDR3 reads CASSIVPNYGYTF. CDR3 sequence (DNA): TGTGCCAGTAGTATCGTTCCGAACTATGGCTACACCTTC.

The chain combines TRBV28 with TRBJ1-1; the D gene is possibly TRBD1 (6 bases). V lost 7 bases and J lost 4, with 19 bases in between. The germline CDR1 and CDR2 sequences are MDHEN and SYDVKM. The CDR3 is 15 amino acids. The CDR3 loop is CASNPPGGAGTEAFF. CDR3 bases: TGTGCCAGCAACCCCCCGGGGGGCGCGGGCACTGAAGCTTTCTTT.

The chain employs TRBV29-1 and TRBJ1-5; unclear D gene. Germline assignment: CDR1 SQVTM and CDR2 ANQGSEA. V gave up 1 base and J gave up 0 bases, with 7 bases separating them. The CDR3 extends over 14 amino acids. The CDR3 DNA is TGCAGCGTTGAAGGAACAGATAGCAATCAGCCCCAGCATTTT. It is translated as CSVEGTDSNQPQHF.

The V gene is TRBV7-8, the J gene TRBJ1-5; 7 nucleotides align to TRBD1. V was pared by 1 base and J by 4 bases, with 7 bases of the junction left unmatched. The length of the CDR3 is 16 residues. The V gene's germline CDR1 is SGHVS and CDR2 FQNEAQ. This chain's CDR3 is CASSLGGDSSNQPQHF. CDR3 DNA sequence: TGTGCCAGCAGCTTAGGGGGGGACAGCAGTAATCAGCCCCAGCATTTT.

In nucleotides, the CDR3 is TGTGCCAGCAAAGAAGGCGCAGGGGGCTACAATGAGCAGTTCTTC. As protein: CASKEGAGGYNEQFF. V usage is TRBV7-2 and J usage is TRBJ2-1; 7 bases agree with TRBD1. The junction had 9 bases not matched to a gene; V was cut back by 7 bases and J by 3 bases. CDR1 SGHTA and CDR2 FQGNSA come from the germline V gene. This CDR3 is built from 15 residues.

The chain links TRBV11-2 to TRBJ2-7, with 8 bases fitting TRBD1. The V gene's germline CDR1 is SGHAT and CDR2 FQNNGV. CDR3 size: 15 residues. The trim removed 5 bases at V and 3 bases at J, leaving 9 bases unmatched. The CDR3 sequence: CASSLGQGRIYEQYF. CDR3 nucleotides: TGTGCCAGCAGCCTCGGACAGGGAAGAATCTACGAGCAGTACTTC.

The chain has TRBV6-5 and TRBJ1-2, with 8 nucleotides matching TRBD1. V was pared by 7 bases and J by 4 bases, with 8 bases of the junction left unmatched. From germline, CDR1 is MNHEY and CDR2 SVGAGI. CDR3 length: 14 residues. The CDR3 sequence is CASTDRGRGYGYTF. CDR3 bases: TGTGCCAGCACCGACAGGGGCCGCGGCTATGGCTACACCTTC.

This clone was found once. The gene calls are TRBV7-3 and TRBJ1-1, with 8 bases lining up with TRBD1. The V and J ends lost 5 bases and 3 bases, in that order; junction bases with no gene match: 5. This CDR3 is 14 amino acids long. Per germline, CDR1 SGHTA and CDR2 FQGTGA. The chain's CDR3 is CASSPQGEDTEAFF. In DNA form, the CDR3 reads TGTGCCAGCAGCCCACAGGGGGAGGACACTGAAGCTTTCTTT.

This chain joins TRBV10-3 and TRBJ2-7, with D perhaps matching TRBD1 (6 bases). V lost 5 bases to trimming and J lost 2 bases, with 16 bases between them. This CDR3 contains 15 residues. CDR1 and CDR2 (germline): ENHRY, SYGVKD. The CDR3 sequence is CAISTPDRSPYEQYF. CDR3 coding DNA: TGTGCCATCAGTACCCCGGACAGAAGCCCCTACGAGCAGTACTTC.